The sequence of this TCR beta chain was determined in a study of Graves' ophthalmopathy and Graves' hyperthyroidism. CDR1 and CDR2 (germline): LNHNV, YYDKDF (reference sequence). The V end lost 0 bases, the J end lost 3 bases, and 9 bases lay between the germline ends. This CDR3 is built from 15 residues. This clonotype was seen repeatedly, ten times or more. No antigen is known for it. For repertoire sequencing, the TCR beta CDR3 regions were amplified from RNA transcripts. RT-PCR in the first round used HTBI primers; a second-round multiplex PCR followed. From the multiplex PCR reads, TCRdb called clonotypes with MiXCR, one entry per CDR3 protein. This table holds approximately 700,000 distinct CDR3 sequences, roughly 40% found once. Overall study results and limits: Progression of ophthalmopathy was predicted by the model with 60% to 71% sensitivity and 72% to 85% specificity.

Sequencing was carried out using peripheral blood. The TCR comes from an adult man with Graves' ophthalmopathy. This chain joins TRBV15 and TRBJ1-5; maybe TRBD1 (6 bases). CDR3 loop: CATSREQGYNQPQHF. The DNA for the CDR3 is TGTGCCACCAGCAGAGAACAGGGCTACAATCAGCCCCAGCATTTT. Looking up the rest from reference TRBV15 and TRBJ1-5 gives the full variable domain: DAMVIQNPRYQVTQFGKPVTLSCSQTLNHNVMYWYQQKSSQAPKLLFHYYDKDFNNEADTPDNFQSRRPNTSFCFLDIRSPGLGDTAMYLCATSREQGYNQPQHFGDGTRLSIL.